This T cell receptor beta chain was captured in a study of T cells in women clearing cervical HPV infection. CDR3 length: 15 residues. The germline gives CDR1 SEHNR, CDR2 FQNEAQ (reference sequence). Trimming took 5 bases from V and 1 from J; bases not matched to a gene: 3. Measured with immunoSEQ multiplex PCR; TCRdb has only the in-frame clones, and not every one. The listing contains some 41,000 clones. For this clone: The read is 3 residues too short to cover the CDR3 end, so that end is filled in from the germline J gene. Other DNA sequences from this sample encode an identical CDR3 as well.

The source material was blood buffy coat. The rearrangement joins TRBV7-9 to TRBJ2-3, with TRBD1 identical over 10 bases. The clonotype comes from a woman between 18 and 70 years old with a cervical HPV16 infection that either progressed to CIN3+ or cleared (not recorded which). The CDR3 bases that were read are TGTGCCAGCAGCCCCGGACAGGGGGGCACAGATACG. It yields the protein CASSPGQGGTDT. The whole CDR3 protein reads CASSPGQGGTDTQYF.